The T cell receptor (beta chain) described here comes from a study of shared clonotypes between healthy human individuals. Germline CDR1 SGHRS, CDR2 YFSETQ. The CDR3 loop spans 17 amino acids. V shed 4 bases and J 0 bases; nucleotides not matched to a gene: 7. This clone was seen just once. The method was immunoSEQ multiplex PCR; TCRdb's version includes in-frame clones alone and lacks a portion of them. The sample carries 1,400,000 or so clones, about 98.5% recorded once. Sequenced sample: naive CD4+ T cells sorted from blood. Regarding subset: CD45RA+ positively selected. The V and J genes are TRBV5-1 and TRBJ2-7, with 13 positions matching TRBD2. The TCR comes from a man aged 25 to 45 in good health. The CDR3 nucleotides are TGCGCCAGCAGCCCGGGACTAGCGGGGCCGCCCTCCTACGAGCAGTACTTC. It specifies CASSPGLAGPPSYEQYF.